The source of this T cell receptor (beta chain) is a study of blood T cell repertoires in COVID-19 (dated by TCRdb to 2020 to 2021). As for the study more broadly: Collaborator samples came from the United States, Italy and Spain and covered acute and convalescent phases of COVID-19. Subjects who had been exposed to COVID-19, were actively infected with it, or had recovered from it provided the deeply sampled blood TCRbeta repertoires that made up the dataset. Samples came from the ongoing ImmuneRACE study (first 160 participants) plus 1,254 subjects from 6 global collaborators. Where available, HLA class I and class II types were taken from metadata supplied by the sample provider and were not determined by assay-based typing. The material from the prospective study consisted of cDNA or gDNA derived from T cells, B-cell-depleted T cells, or PBMCs. A freely available public database, intended as a resource for researchers studying the immune response to SARS-CoV-2, is where the repertoires were released. Sample metadata almost always included a de-identified subject ID, COVID-19 status, age in years and sex.

At one collaborating source in Seattle, patients were enrolled during active infection and were followed longitudinally through the course of disease. The collaborating institutions used their own protocols to collect whole blood in K2EDTA tubes. Collaborator samples were shipped for TCRbeta analysis as frozen whole blood, isolated PBMCs, or DNA extracted from either sample type. TCRbeta CDR3 regions were amplified from genomic DNA using the immunoSEQ Assay, a bias-controlled multiplex PCR. The source study handled its data this way. The number of nucleated cells in each sample was estimated by amplification of reference gene primers within the assay. To quantify the absolute abundance of each unique TCRbeta CDR3 rearrangement, sequence reads were collapsed and filtered. For each sample, productive Simpson clonality was calculated by taking the square root of Simpson's diversity index across productive rearrangements. TCRdb's version of the immuneACCESS table is confined to in-frame rearrangements and falls short of the full clone set. An unresolved V gene accounts for under half of the shortfall where checked; the remainder is of unknown origin. V, J and clone size are taken as reported in that table, and D and trimming were inferred from the DNA itself. The sample has 200,000 to 300,000 clones on record, approximately 85% of them singletons. Roughly 6.2% of the sample goes to the ten largest clones.

Comment on this clone: Its antigen specificity is not known. It has no much larger one-base neighbor in the sample; base qualities were not kept.

Paper-wide results and their limitations: The quantity of clinical and demographic metadata differed by source and by participant and was supplied without curation.

The origin of this receptor is a woman of 80 years or more with COVID-19, enrolled during active disease. Sequencing was done on a sample of peripheral blood.

CDR3 region: CASSLALGGSYNSPLHF. DNA sequence: TGTGCCAGCAGCTTGGCCCTAGGGGGCTCCTATAATTCACCCCTCCACTTT. The V gene is TRBV5-4 and the J gene is TRBJ1-6, and possibly TRBD1, on 6 matching bases. The CDR3 measures 17 amino acids from cysteine to phenylalanine. Solely the CDR3 DNA is kept, with 51 bases framed from the first base. CDR1 SGHNT and CDR2 YYREEE are derived from the germline V gene (reference sequence). V and J lose 0 bases and 0 bases, and a span of 10 bases separates them.